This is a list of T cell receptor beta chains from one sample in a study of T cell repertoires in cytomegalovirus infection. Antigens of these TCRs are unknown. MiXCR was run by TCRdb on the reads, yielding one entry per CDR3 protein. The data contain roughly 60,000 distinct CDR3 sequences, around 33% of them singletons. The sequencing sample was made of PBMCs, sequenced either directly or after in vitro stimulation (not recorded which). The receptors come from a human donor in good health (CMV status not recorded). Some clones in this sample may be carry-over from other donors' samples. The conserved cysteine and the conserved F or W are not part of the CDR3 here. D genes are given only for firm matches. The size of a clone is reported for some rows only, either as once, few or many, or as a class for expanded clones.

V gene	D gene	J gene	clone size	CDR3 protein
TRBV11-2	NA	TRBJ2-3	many	ASSLRDHSSTDTQY
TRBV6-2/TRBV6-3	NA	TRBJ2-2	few	ASNMGGNTGELF
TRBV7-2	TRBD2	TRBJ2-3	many	ASSFSGGEDTQY
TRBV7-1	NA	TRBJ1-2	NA	ASNIPAYPGYT
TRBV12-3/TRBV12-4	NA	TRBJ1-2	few	ASSLIMDDTTNYGYT
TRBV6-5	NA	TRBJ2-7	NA	ASIGSLWEQY
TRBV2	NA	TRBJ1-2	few	ASSEAGRGGYGYT
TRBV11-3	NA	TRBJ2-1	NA	ASSLGRHEQF
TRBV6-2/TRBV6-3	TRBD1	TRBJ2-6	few	ASSARRQGATGANVLT
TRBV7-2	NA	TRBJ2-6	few	ASSPLSGANVLT
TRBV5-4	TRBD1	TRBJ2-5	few	ASRRQGIEETQY
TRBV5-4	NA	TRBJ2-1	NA	ASSLAGSGFENEQF
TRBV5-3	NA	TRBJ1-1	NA	ASSIGGAMNTEAF
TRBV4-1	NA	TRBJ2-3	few	ASSLSGGGTDTQY
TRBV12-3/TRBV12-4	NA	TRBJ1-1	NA	ASRPSSSNTEAF
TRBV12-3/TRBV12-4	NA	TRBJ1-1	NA	ASTPWGIPEAF
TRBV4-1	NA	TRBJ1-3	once	ASSQQRSYSGNTIY
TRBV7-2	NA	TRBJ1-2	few	ASSPPATGYGGYT
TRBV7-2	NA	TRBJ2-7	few	ASSSLAGAEQY